Below, 27 T cell receptor beta chains from the same sample are listed, as sequenced in a study of T-cell memory formation after mild COVID-19. TCRdb ran MiXCR on the 5' RACE reads and lists one entry per CDR3 protein. This table has 250,000 to 350,000 distinct CDR3 sequences, approximately 16% appearing once. Sequenced input: PBMCs or a T cell subset sorted from them (not recorded which). The source of these receptors is a man aged 18 to 29 who had mild COVID-19 (a few samples of this study predate the infection). Cell type and time point are not known.

V and J are TRBV27 and TRBJ1-1; D remains unclear. Deletions cut 3 bases from V and 6 bases from J, with 11 bases between. Germline lookup yields CDR1 MNHEY and CDR2 SMNVEV (reference sequence). The CDR3 is made up of 13 amino acids. The CDR3 protein is CASSFYLSAEAFF. For the CDR3, the DNA is TGTGCCAGCAGTTTTTATTTATCGGCTGAAGCTTTCTTT.

This clonotype has just a few counts. This rearrangement joins TRBV18 to TRBJ1-1; D is ambiguous. Germline V gene sequence: CDR1 KGHSH, CDR2 LQKENI. V was cut by 3 bases and J by 6 bases, with 17 bases left in between. This CDR3 contains 15 residues. In DNA, the CDR3 is TGTGCCAGCTCACCTTTGGACCCTGCAATAGCTGAAGCTTTCTTT. Residues: CASSPLDPAIAEAFF.

The chain joins TRBV9 to TRBJ2-2; possibly TRBD2 for D (6 bases). The CDR3 runs 16 residues. Trimming left V 3 bases short and J 1 base short, with 13 bases between. The germline CDR1 and CDR2 sequences are SGDLS and YYNGEE. The CDR3 region is CASSARGTENTGELFF. Written as DNA, the CDR3 is TGTGCCAGCAGCGCCCGGGGGACGGAGAACACCGGGGAGCTGTTTTTT.

This clonotype has only a few counts. J is TRBJ2-7 and V is TRBV28; D remains unclear. Germline V CDR1 and CDR2: MDHEN, SYDVKM. V was trimmed by 4 bases and J by 6 bases, leaving 10 bases between them. This CDR3 is 12 amino acids long. The CDR3 sequence: CASSSYSLEQYF. The DNA of the CDR3 is TGTGCCAGCAGTTCCTATAGCCTCGAGCAGTACTTC.

This clonotype has a handful of counts. The chain combines TRBV5-5 with TRBJ1-1, with 11 bases identical to TRBD1. After removal of 3 bases from V and 4 bases from J, the junction contained 5 bases not matched to a gene. Germline V CDR1 and CDR2: SGHKS, YYEKEE (reference sequence). The CDR3 length is 15 residues. DNA of the CDR3: TGTGCCAGCAGCTCGTGGACAGGGGGCTTCACTGAAGCTTTCTTT. As protein: CASSSWTGGFTEAFF. Based on the CDR3 plus reference TRBV5-5 and TRBJ1-1, the full variable domain is DAGVTQSPTHLIKTRGQQVTLRCSPISGHKSVSWYQQVLGQGPQFIFQYYEKEERGRGNFPDRFSARQFPNYSSELNVNALLLGDSALYLCASSSWTGGFTEAFFGQGTRLTVV.

This clonotype was seen more than once but under ten times. The rearrangement links TRBV27 to TRBJ1-2; 8 positions agree with TRBD1. The CDR3 loop spans 14 amino acids. Germline values: CDR1 MNHEY, CDR2 SMNVEV (reference sequence). V shed 8 bases and J 5 bases; nucleotides not matched to a gene: 10. For the CDR3, the DNA is TGTGCCAGCGGGGCCGACAGGGGATTGTATGGCTACACCTTC. Amino acids: CASGADRGLYGYTF.

The table lists this clonotype with a few counts. V gene TRBV24-1 combines with J gene TRBJ2-3, with D maybe TRBD2 (6 bases). The CDR3 has 13 residues. The germline gives CDR1 KGHDR, CDR2 SFDVKD. Trimming took 4 bases from V and 8 from J, leaving 12 bases between them. CDR3 nucleotides: TGTGCCACCAGTGAATCCTATAGCGGTACGCAGTATTTT. Translation gives CATSESYSGTQYF.

This clonotype was counted at least ten times. The chain recombines TRBV25-1 with TRBJ1-5, with a possible D match to TRBD1 (6 bases). V was trimmed by 1 base and J by 3 bases, leaving 16 bases between them. This CDR3 comprises 17 residues. Germline V gives CDR1 MGHDK, CDR2 SYGVNS. The CDR3 region is CASSESNRAIDNQPQHF. For the CDR3, the DNA is TGTGCCAGCAGTGAATCAAACAGGGCAATCGACAATCAGCCCCAGCATTTT.

In its sample, this clonotype was seen many times. The J gene is TRBJ2-7, the V gene TRBV7-2, with D possibly matching TRBD2 (5 bases). Germline CDR1 and CDR2: SGHTA and FQGNSA. The CDR3 extends over 13 amino acids. V shed 2 bases and J shed 5 bases, with 10 bases lying between them. CDR3 sequence: CASSLFPADEQYV. The CDR3, as DNA: TGTGCCAGCAGCTTATTCCCAGCGGACGAGCAGTACGTC.

This clonotype has just a few counts. The chain employs TRBV4-1 and TRBJ1-1; 7 nucleotides match TRBD1. The trim removed 1 base at V and 3 bases at J, leaving 17 bases unmatched. Germline CDR1 MGHRA, CDR2 YSYEKL. This CDR3 is built from 19 residues. The CDR3 is CASSQGLGLTGMEDTEAFF. The CDR3 DNA is TGCGCCAGCAGCCAAGGTTTAGGCTTGACAGGGATGGAGGACACTGAAGCTTTCTTT.

The chain combines TRBV5-1 with TRBJ2-5; D is perhaps TRBD1 (6 bases). V lost 5 bases to trimming and J lost 4 bases, with 12 bases between them. This CDR3 is 13 amino acids long. Germline values: CDR1 SGHRS, CDR2 YFSETQ. The CDR3 DNA follows: TGCGCCAGCAGAGATATACAGGGAGAGACCCAGTACTTC. Translating it yields CASRDIQGETQYF.

This clonotype was counted ten times or more. V and J are TRBV5-1 and TRBJ2-1; possibly TRBD1 for D (6 bases). The CDR3 totals 13 residues. Germline V CDR1 and CDR2: SGHRS, YFSETQ. The V and J ends lost 4 bases and 7 bases respectively, with 12 bases between them. This CDR3 reads CASSEYRVNEQFF. The CDR3 region has the DNA TGCGCCAGCAGCGAATACAGGGTTAATGAGCAGTTCTTC.

The chain combines TRBV6-5 with TRBJ1-2, with 7 bases that match TRBD1. CDR1 MNHEY and CDR2 SVGAGI come from the germline V gene. J lost 4 bases, V lost 6 bases, and 5 bases had no gene match. This CDR3 is 13 amino acids long. The CDR3 region is CASSPGGSYGYTF. In nucleotides, the CDR3 is TGTGCCAGCAGCCCAGGGGGGAGCTATGGCTACACCTTC.

This clonotype was detected only a few times. The chain employs TRBV20-1 and TRBJ1-4; D possibly corresponds to TRBD1 (5 bases). Germline values: CDR1 DFQATT, CDR2 SNEGSKA (reference sequence). The V and J ends lost 1 base and 8 bases respectively, with 11 bases between them. There are 13 residues in the CDR3. The CDR3 is CSARAGTQEKLFF. In DNA, the CDR3 is TGCAGTGCTAGAGCTGGGACGCAGGAAAAACTGTTTTTT.

The chain recombines TRBV5-1 with TRBJ2-4; TRBD2 agrees at 9 bases. V dropped 2 bases and J dropped 3; count of bases not matched to a gene: 9. The CDR3 sequence is 17 residues long. Per the germline V gene, CDR1 is SGHRS and CDR2 is YFSETQ. The CDR3 DNA is TGCGCCAGCAGCTTCGCGGCTAGCGGGGATCTCAAAAACATTCAGTACTTC. This sequence encodes CASSFAASGDLKNIQYF.

This clonotype has just a few counts. The V gene is TRBV6-6, the J gene TRBJ2-1, with D possibly matching TRBD1 (6 bases). V gave up 7 bases and J gave up 3 bases, with 10 bases separating them. The germline V gene encodes CDR1 MNHNY and CDR2 SVGAGI (reference sequence). The CDR3 contains 13 residues. CDR3 DNA sequence: TGTGCCAGCACACAGGGATACTACAATGAGCAGTTCTTC. Protein: CASTQGYYNEQFF.

This clonotype was counted only a few times. This sequence joins TRBV7-2 and TRBJ2-2, with D uncertain. Trimming cost V 0 bases and J 3 bases, with 5 bases left between them. The CDR3 is 14 residues long. CDR1 is SGHTA and CDR2 is FQGNSA in the germline V gene. CDR3 amino acids: CASSLAQYTGELFF. CDR3 sequence (DNA): TGTGCCAGCAGCTTAGCGCAGTACACCGGGGAGCTGTTTTTT.

This clonotype was seen a handful of times. This sequence joins TRBV9 and TRBJ1-2, with 7 bases matching TRBD1. V lost 4 bases and J lost 4; bases outside the gene matches: 4. CDR3 length equals 13 residues. Germline lookup yields CDR1 SGDLS and CDR2 YYNGEE. The CDR3 spells CASSQQGIYGYTF. The CDR3 DNA follows: TGTGCCAGCAGCCAACAGGGGATCTATGGCTACACCTTC.

J is TRBJ1-4 and V is TRBV20-1; tentatively, D is TRBD1 (5 bases). Trimming left V 3 bases short and J 7 bases short, with 12 bases between. Germline values: CDR1 DFQATT, CDR2 SNEGSKA (reference sequence). The CDR3 has 13 amino acids. As DNA, the CDR3 is TGCAGTGCTAGCGGGAGGGGAGGTGAAAAACTGTTTTTT. Protein: CSASGRGGEKLFF.

This clonotype was observed a handful of times. V usage is TRBV5-1 and J usage is TRBJ2-2; a possible D gene is TRBD1 (6 bases). The CDR3 runs to 13 residues. Between the trimmed V and J ends, which lost 5 bases and 7 bases, there was a span of 12 bases. Germline V lookup: CDR1 SGHRS, CDR2 YFSETQ. CDR3 bases: TGCGCCAGCAGAGAAGGGGGTCGCGGGGAGCTGTTTTTT. It is translated as CASREGGRGELFF.

This chain uses TRBV7-3 with TRBJ2-2; 8 positions match TRBD2. The V gene's germline CDR1 is SGHTA and CDR2 FQGTGA. V shed 1 base and J 0 bases; nucleotides not matched to a gene: 1. The CDR3 loop spans 16 amino acids. CDR3 nucleotides: TGTGCCAGCAGCTTAAATAGCGGGGCGAACACCGGGGAGCTGTTTTTT. It translates to CASSLNSGANTGELFF. Drawing the rest from reference TRBV7-3 and TRBJ2-2, the complete variable domain is GAGVSQTPSNKVTEKGKYVELRCDPISGHTALYWYRQSLGQGPEFLIYFQGTGAADDSGLPNDRFFAVRPEGSVSTLKIQRTERGDSAVYLCASSLNSGANTGELFFGEGSRLTVL.

The chain is built from TRBV4-1 and TRBJ1-1; D is unclear. This CDR3 spans 12 amino acids. Germline CDR1 MGHRA, CDR2 YSYEKL. Trimming shortened V by 4 bases and J by 7 bases, and 10 bases separated the two germline ends. CDR3 sequence reads: CASSRAGFEAFF. In DNA form, the CDR3 reads TGCGCCAGCAGCCGGGCGGGCTTTGAAGCTTTCTTT.

A few counts support this clonotype. This chain connects TRBV5-5 to TRBJ2-6; TRBD1 matches at 8 bases. The CDR3 consists of 20 residues. Per germline, CDR1 SGHKS and CDR2 YYEKEE (reference sequence). V lost 4 bases to trimming and J lost 1 base; unmatched junction nucleotides: 16. The DNA of the CDR3 is TGTGCCAGCAGCGTCGTCCCGGGACAGGCTTCAAGGTCTGGGGCCAACGTCCTGACTTTC. Translating gives CASSVVPGQASRSGANVLTF.

The chain is built from TRBV6-1 and TRBJ1-5; D is ambiguous. The V gene's germline CDR1 is MNHNS and CDR2 SASEGT. Trimming took 0 bases from V and 0 from J, leaving 9 bases between them. This CDR3 comprises 16 residues. The CDR3 region is CASSEAKVYSNQPQHF. The CDR3 bases are TGTGCCAGCAGTGAAGCGAAGGTCTATAGCAATCAGCCCCAGCATTTT.

This clonotype was counted at least ten times. The rearrangement uses TRBV6-2 or TRBV6-3 and TRBJ1-5; TRBD1 might be the D (6 bases). Trimming shortened V by 6 bases and J by 3 bases, and 15 bases separated the two germline ends. CDR3 length equals 15 residues. CDR1 MNHEY and CDR2 SVGEGT come from the germline V gene. The CDR3 DNA follows: TGTGCCAGCAGACCTGGACAGTTATACAATCAGCCCCAGCATTTT. This gives the protein CASRPGQLYNQPQHF.

The table lists this clonotype with a few counts. The J gene is TRBJ2-2, the V gene TRBV28; the D call may be TRBD1 or TRBD2 (7 bases each). V lost 6 bases and J lost 0, with 11 bases in between. Germline V lookup: CDR1 MDHEN, CDR2 SYDVKM. The CDR3 totals 15 residues. The CDR3 loop reads CASRGGGPNTGELFF. Written as DNA, the CDR3 is TGTGCCAGCAGGGGAGGGGGCCCGAACACCGGGGAGCTGTTTTTT.

This clonotype showed up just a few times. The V call is TRBV3-1, the J call TRBJ1-5; possibly TRBD1 for D (6 bases). Germline CDR1 is LGHDT and CDR2 is YNNKEL (reference sequence). Between the trimmed V and J ends, which lost 6 bases and 2 bases, there was a span of 17 bases. This CDR3 has 16 amino acids. The CDR3 nucleotides read TGTGCCAGCAGTCAAAGGGGGGGTCGAGGCAATCAGCCCCAGCATTTT. This gives the protein CASSQRGGRGNQPQHF.